A single sample is the source of the 3 T cell receptor beta chains below, sequenced in a study of cytomegalovirus exposure and HLA in healthy donors. Sequenced by immunoSEQ multiplex PCR; TCRdb stores in-frame clones only, minus some. The sample has some 75,000 clones, about 96% seen once. The source material was PBMCs. The receptors stem from a woman younger than 35 in good health and CMV-seronegative.

This clone was found once. CDR3: CASTLAESYEQYF. CDR3 in DNA: TGTGCCAGTACACTAGCGGAGTCCTACGAGCAGTACTTC. The chain employs TRBV28 and TRBJ2-7; 8 positions agree with TRBD2. Germline V gives CDR1 MDHEN, CDR2 SYDVKM. CDR3 length: 13 amino acids. After removal of 9 bases from V and 1 base from J, the junction contained 5 bases not matched to a gene.

This clone is a singleton in its sample. V usage is TRBV15 and J usage is TRBJ1-1; D may be TRBD1 (5 bases). Looked up from germline, CDR1 is LNHNV and CDR2 is YYDKDF (reference sequence). This CDR3 region has 12 residues. V gave up 8 bases and J gave up 5 bases, with 12 bases separating them. The CDR3 bases are TGTGCCACCGCTGGGGGGAGAACTGAAGCTTTCTTT. Translated, it gives CATAGGRTEAFF.

The rearrangement uses TRBV15 and TRBJ1-1; 8 nucleotides match TRBD1. J lost 5 bases, V lost 2 bases, and 7 bases had no gene match. Germline CDR1 is LNHNV and CDR2 is YYDKDF (reference sequence). This CDR3 is 15 amino acids long. CDR3 nucleotide sequence: TGTGCCACCAGCAGACCGGGACAGGTTGGTACTGAAGCTTTCTTT. This gives the protein CATSRPGQVGTEAFF. The full variable domain, its missing parts supplied by reference TRBV15 and TRBJ1-1, is DAMVIQNPRYQVTQFGKPVTLSCSQTLNHNVMYWYQQKSSQAPKLLFHYYDKDFNNEADTPDNFQSRRPNTSFCFLDIRSPGLGDTAMYLCATSRPGQVGTEAFFGQGTRLTVV.